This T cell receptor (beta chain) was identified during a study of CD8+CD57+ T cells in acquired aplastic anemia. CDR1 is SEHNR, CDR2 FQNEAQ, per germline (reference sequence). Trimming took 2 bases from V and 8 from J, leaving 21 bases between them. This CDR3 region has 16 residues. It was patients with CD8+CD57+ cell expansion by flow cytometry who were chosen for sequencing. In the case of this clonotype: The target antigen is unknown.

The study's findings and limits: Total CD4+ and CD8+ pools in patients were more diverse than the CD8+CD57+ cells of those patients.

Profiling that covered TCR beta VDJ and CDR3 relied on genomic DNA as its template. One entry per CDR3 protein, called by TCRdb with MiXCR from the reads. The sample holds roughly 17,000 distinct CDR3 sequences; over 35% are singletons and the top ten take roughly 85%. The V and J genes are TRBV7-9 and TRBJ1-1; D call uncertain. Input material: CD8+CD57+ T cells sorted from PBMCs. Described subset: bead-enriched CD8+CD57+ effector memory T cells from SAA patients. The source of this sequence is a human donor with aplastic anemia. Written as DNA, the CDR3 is TGTGCCAGCAGCTTAAAATTAGCAGCGTCGACCGAGGAAGCTTTCTTT. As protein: CASSLKLAASTEEAFF. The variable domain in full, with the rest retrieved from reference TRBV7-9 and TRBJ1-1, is DTGVSQNPRHKITKRGQNVTFRCDPISEHNRLYWYRQTLGQGPEFLTYFQNEAQLEKSRLLSDRFSAERPKGSFSTLEIQRTEQGDSAMYLCASSLKLAASTEEAFFGQGTRLTVV.